This entry features one T cell receptor beta chain sequence. Participants spanned ages about 18 to 100 years and resided in 20 to 30 US areas. The CDR3 is made up of 13 amino acids. Trimming cost V 4 bases and J 11 bases; bases outside gene matches: 10. Germline CDR1 and CDR2: SGHNT and YYREEE (reference sequence). Original processing methods: How many nucleated cells were present was estimated from reference gene primer amplification. Some clones are missing from TCRdb's copy, which holds only in-frame ones; the method was immunoSEQ multiplex PCR. That table furnishes V, J and clone size, whereas the DNA furnished D and trimming. The table has some 320,000 clones, roughly 86% seen once. The entry originates in a study of blood T cell repertoires in COVID-19. Study overall: From T cells, B-cell-depleted T cells, or PBMCs came the material, which was cDNA or gDNA.

Sample: PBMCs or T cells enriched from blood (not recorded which). The sequence was obtained from a woman aged 25-40 years who had recovered from COVID-19. The chain has TRBV5-4 and TRBJ2-7, with 9 bases aligning to TRBD2. DNA of the CDR3: TGTGCCAGCAGCCAGGCGGGGGGGCCCGGGGAGTACTTC. Its protein product is CASSQAGGPGEYF. The full variable domain, completed using reference TRBV5-4 and TRBJ2-7, is ETGVTQSPTHLIKTRGQQVTLRCSSQSGHNTVSWYQQALGQGPQFIFQYYREEENGRGNFPPRFSGLQFPNYSSELNVNALELDDSALYLCASSQAGGPGEYFGPGTRLTVT.